The source of this T cell receptor (beta chain) is a study of lymphopenia after photon versus proton radiotherapy (dated by TCRdb to between 2018 and 2021). Concerning the study at large: The immunological effects of photon versus proton radiation therapy were compared in patients with gastrointestinal tumors who developed high-grade lymphopenia. The roughly 20 patients in the cohort had gastrointestinal tumors, were treated with either photon or proton therapy, and subsequently developed lymphopenia. The goal of the study was to characterize the differences between the two radiation modalities in how they affect the immune system.

The library came from the immunoSEQ multiplex PCR assay. T cell repertoires were profiled by deep sequencing of rearranged TCR beta loci, alongside multiparametric flow cytometry. This is the immuneACCESS table as TCRdb keeps it, with only in-frame sequences that have V and J called. A part of the clones is gone; compared with another copy, unresolved V genes explain less than half, and the rest is unexplained. Here the sample has roughly 45,000 clones; 65% to 90% occur a single time. The ten largest clones represent over 2% of the sample. Regarding this clone: The specificity of this receptor is unknown. Base qualities are missing; no much larger clone stands one base away.

Results the study describes overall, beyond this receptor: During treatment, patients who received proton therapy stayed relatively stable, whereas patients who received photon therapy lost naive T cells and TCR diversity and gained effector/memory populations. After the lymphocyte count nadir, photon-treated repertoires showed oligoclonal expansion, especially of CD8+ Temra cells, which drove the drop in diversity. Across the cohort, an inverse correlation was found between a larger post-nadir drop in TCR diversity and overall survival time among patients who died. The survival association was examined only in patients who died, and the authors described better survival with proton therapy as a possibility, not as a demonstrated result.

CDR1 and CDR2, looked up from the germline V gene, are MDHEN and SYDVKM. Its CDR3 holds 12 amino acids, cysteine through phenylalanine. CDR3 DNA is the only sequence kept; it has 36 bases, read in frame from the first base. Trimming removed 8 bases from V and 2 bases from J, leaving 8 bases between the germline ends. Sequenced here: peripheral blood, sampled from a patient treated with photon-based radiotherapy. This sequence originates from a man in his forties with gastric cancer. This sequence uses TRBV28 and TRBJ2-3; D gene: possibly TRBD1, on 5 matching bases. The nucleotide sequence reads as follows: TGTGCCAGCGGGGCCTACACAGATACGCAGTATTTT. It codes for CASGAYTDTQYF.